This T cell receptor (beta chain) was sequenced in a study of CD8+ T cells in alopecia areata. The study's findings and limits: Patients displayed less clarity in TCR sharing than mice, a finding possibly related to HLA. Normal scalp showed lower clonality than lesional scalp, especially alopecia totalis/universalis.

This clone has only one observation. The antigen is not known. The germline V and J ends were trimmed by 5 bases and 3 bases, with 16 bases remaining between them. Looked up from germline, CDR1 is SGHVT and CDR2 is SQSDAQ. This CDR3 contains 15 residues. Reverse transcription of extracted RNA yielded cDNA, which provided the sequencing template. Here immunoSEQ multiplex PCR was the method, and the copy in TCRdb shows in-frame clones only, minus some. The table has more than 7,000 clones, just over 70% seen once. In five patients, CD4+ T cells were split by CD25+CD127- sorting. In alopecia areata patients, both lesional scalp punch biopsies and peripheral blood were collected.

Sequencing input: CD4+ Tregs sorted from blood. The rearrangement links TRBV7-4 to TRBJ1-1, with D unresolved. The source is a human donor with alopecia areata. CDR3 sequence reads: CASSRIGGIDTEAFF. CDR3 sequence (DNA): TGTGCCAGCAGCCGGATCGGAGGGATTGACACTGAAGCTTTCTTT.